A single sample gave rise to the 21 T cell receptor beta chains below, sequenced in a study of cytomegalovirus exposure and HLA in healthy donors. 13 Jbeta primers and 60 Vbeta primers were used for the PCR. Libraries were prepared by immunoSEQ multiplex PCR; TCRdb keeps only in-frame clonotypes and omits some of them. The sample shows about 160,000 clones, about 75% of them seen only once. Sequenced sample: PBMCs. The receptors here all came from a man between 18 and 35 years old in good health and CMV-seropositive.

This clone has only one observation. Distinct nucleotide sequences in the sample also encode this CDR3. This sequence joins TRBV5-4 and TRBJ2-2, with a weak D call TRBD1 (7 bases). Per germline, CDR1 SGHNT and CDR2 YYREEE (reference sequence). V was clipped by 2 bases and J by 2 bases, with 16 bases between them. The CDR3 runs 17 residues. DNA of the CDR3: TGTGCCAGCAGCTTCCCCCGCGGGACAGTTAACACCGGGGAGCTGTTTTTT. It translates to CASSFPRGTVNTGELFF.

The CDR3 region has the DNA TGTGCCAGCAGCCCGGTCATAGGGAGGAGCGCTGAAGCTTTCTTT. Its protein product is CASSPVIGRSAEAFF. The chain uses TRBV7-6 and TRBJ1-1; D gene uncertain. Per germline, CDR1 SGHVS and CDR2 FNYEAQ. CDR3 length: 15 residues. V gave up 5 bases and J gave up 6 bases, with 19 bases separating them.

The chain combines TRBV25-1 with TRBJ2-1; TRBD1 matches 9 bases. V was pared by 6 bases and J by 7 bases, with 10 bases of the junction left unmatched. Germline V gives CDR1 MGHDK, CDR2 SYGVNS. This CDR3 spans 15 amino acids. CDR3 DNA sequence: TGTGCCAGCAGCCACCCGGGACAGGGAAGGAATGAGCAGTTCTTC. The encoded protein is CASSHPGQGRNEQFF.

This rearrangement joins TRBV15 to TRBJ1-3; 10 bases map to TRBD1. V was clipped by 5 bases and J by 4 bases; unmatched bases: 5. CDR1 is LNHNV and CDR2 is YYDKDF in the germline V gene (reference sequence). The CDR3 contains 15 residues. CDR3 bases: TGTGCCACCAGCGGGGGACAGGGGAGGGGAAACACCATATATTTT. Translating it yields CATSGGQGRGNTIYF.

The chain has TRBV10-3 and TRBJ2-3; perhaps TRBD1 as D (6 bases). Trimming pared 2 bases from V and 0 bases from J, leaving 9 bases between. CDR1 and CDR2 (germline): ENHRY, SYGVKD. The CDR3 contains 15 residues. The CDR3 is CAISEIQGSTDTQYF. In DNA, the CDR3 is TGTGCCATCAGTGAGATTCAGGGGAGCACAGATACGCAGTATTTT.

The chain carries TRBV5-1 and TRBJ2-1; D is possibly TRBD2 (6 bases). CDR3 length equals 15 residues. The germline V gene encodes CDR1 SGHRS and CDR2 YFSETQ. Trimming removed 0 bases from V and 4 bases from J, with 11 bases in between. The CDR3 DNA follows: TGCGCCAGCAGCTTGGCGGGCGGGATATACAATGAGCAGTTCTTC. Its protein product is CASSLAGGIYNEQFF.

The rearrangement joins TRBV30 to TRBJ1-1, with 9 positions matching TRBD1. The CDR3 has 13 residues. V lost 2 bases to trimming and J lost 4 bases; unmatched junction nucleotides: 2. Germline CDR1 is GTSNPN and CDR2 is SVGIG (reference sequence). The CDR3 nucleotides are TGTGCCTGGAGTTCGGACAGGGGCACTGAAGCTTTCTTT. Amino acids: CAWSSDRGTEAFF.

The table lists this clone with a few counts. The chain employs TRBV5-5 and TRBJ1-5, with D maybe TRBD1 (5 bases). This CDR3 region has 14 residues. CDR1 is SGHKS, CDR2 YYEKEE, per germline (reference sequence). V was trimmed by 3 bases and J by 6 bases, leaving 13 bases between them. Written as DNA, the CDR3 is TGTGCCAGCAGCTCCGACAGCCTGAGTCAGCCCCAGCATTTT. Its translation is CASSSDSLSQPQHF. Full variable domain (outside the CDR3, taken from reference TRBV5-5 and TRBJ1-5): DAGVTQSPTHLIKTRGQQVTLRCSPISGHKSVSWYQQVLGQGPQFIFQYYEKEERGRGNFPDRFSARQFPNYSSELNVNALLLGDSALYLCASSSDSLSQPQHFGDGTRLSIL.

V gene TRBV5-1 combines with J gene TRBJ1-3, with 7 positions matching TRBD1. V was clipped by 4 bases and J by 4 bases; unmatched bases: 2. This CDR3 region has 13 residues. Germline V gene lookup returns CDR1 SGHRS and CDR2 YFSETQ. The CDR3 region is CASSPDRGNTIYF. The CDR3 DNA sequence: TGCGCCAGCAGCCCGGACAGGGGAAACACCATATATTTT. Full variable domain (outside the CDR3, taken from reference TRBV5-1 and TRBJ1-3): KAGVTQTPRYLIKTRGQQVTLSCSPISGHRSVSWYQQTPGQGLQFLFEYFSETQRNKGNFPGRFSGRQFSNSRSEMNVSTLELGDSALYLCASSPDRGNTIYFGEGSWLTVV.

This clone was seen only a few times. The gene calls are TRBV6-1 and TRBJ1-5; D is undetermined. CDR3 size: 12 residues. Germline assignment: CDR1 MNHNS and CDR2 SASEGT. The V and J ends lost 8 bases and 7 bases respectively, with 12 bases between them. The CDR3 coding sequence is TGTGCCAGCGTCAACTTACCCCAGCCCCAGCATTTT. This encodes CASVNLPQPQHF.

The chain recombines TRBV30 with TRBJ1-1, with D perhaps TRBD1 (5 bases). The V gene lost 0 bases and the J gene lost 10 bases, with 18 bases spanning the gap. CDR3 length: 14 amino acids. Looked up from germline, CDR1 is GTSNPN and CDR2 is SVGIG (reference sequence). CDR3 nucleotides: TGTGCCTGGAGTGTACCGGGAAGTGGGACTCCAGCTTTCTTT. This gives the protein CAWSVPGSGTPAFF.

This chain links TRBV30 with TRBJ1-5; D might be TRBD1 (6 bases). Per the germline V gene, CDR1 is GTSNPN and CDR2 is SVGIG (reference sequence). Trimming removed 4 bases from V and 0 bases from J, with 13 bases in between. This CDR3 comprises 15 residues. This CDR3 is CAWTAGAFSNQPQHF. CDR3 nucleotides: TGTGCCTGGACGGCAGGGGCCTTTAGCAATCAGCCCCAGCATTTT.

The chain carries TRBV5-1 and TRBJ1-1; D might be TRBD1 (6 bases). This CDR3 comprises 14 residues. Trimming pared 4 bases from V and 0 bases from J, leaving 10 bases between. Germline CDR1 is SGHRS and CDR2 is YFSETQ. CDR3 DNA: TGCGCCAGCAGCGTGACAGGTCTGAACACTGAAGCTTTCTTT. Encoded protein: CASSVTGLNTEAFF.

The V call is TRBV5-1, the J call TRBJ2-5, with TRBD2 as a possible D gene (6 bases). The CDR3 consists of 13 residues. Between the trimmed V and J ends, which lost 0 bases and 4 bases, there was a span of 7 bases. Germline-derived CDR1 and CDR2 are SGHRS and YFSETQ. CDR3 region: CASSLARGETQYF. The DNA for the CDR3 is TGCGCCAGCAGCTTGGCGCGGGGAGAGACCCAGTACTTC. The variable domain in full, with the rest retrieved from reference TRBV5-1 and TRBJ2-5, is KAGVTQTPRYLIKTRGQQVTLSCSPISGHRSVSWYQQTPGQGLQFLFEYFSETQRNKGNFPGRFSGRQFSNSRSEMNVSTLELGDSALYLCASSLARGETQYFGPGTRLLVL.

The chain has TRBV2 and TRBJ1-5; D remains ambiguous. The germline V gene encodes CDR1 SNHLY and CDR2 FYNNEI. The CDR3 is 14 amino acids. Trimming left V 7 bases short and J 4 bases short, with 14 bases between. CDR3 protein: CASNYGLWNQPQHF. The CDR3 DNA is TGTGCCAGCAACTATGGATTATGGAATCAGCCCCAGCATTTT.

The chain employs TRBV5-1 and TRBJ2-2, with D maybe TRBD2 (6 bases). Trimming took off 4 bases at V and 7 bases at J, with 17 bases between the two ends. The CDR3 is 15 amino acids. Germline CDR1 and CDR2: SGHRS and YFSETQ. CDR3 region: CASSVVRGTGGELFF. The DNA for the CDR3 is TGCGCCAGCAGCGTCGTCCGGGGGACGGGCGGGGAGCTGTTTTTT.

This clone turned up a few times. The chain couples TRBV2 to TRBJ2-6, with TRBD1 as a possible D gene (5 bases). Germline CDR1 and CDR2: SNHLY and FYNNEI. Between the trimmed V and J ends, which lost 6 bases and 2 bases, there was a span of 14 bases. This CDR3 is built from 16 residues. CDR3 nucleotide sequence: TGTGCCAGCAGCCCTACAGGTCCTCCTGGGGCCAACGTCCTGACTTTC. Translated, it gives CASSPTGPPGANVLTF.

The chain has TRBV29-1 and TRBJ2-1; D is unresolved. Germline CDR1 and CDR2: SQVTM and ANQGSEA. The CDR3 consists of 13 residues. Trimming pared 0 bases from V and 6 bases from J, leaving 9 bases between. CDR3 sequence reads: CSVEDYGFNEQFF. CDR3 nucleotides: TGCAGCGTTGAAGATTACGGGTTCAATGAGCAGTTCTTC.

The chain couples TRBV19 to TRBJ2-4, with D possibly matching TRBD1 (8 bases). Trimming took 10 bases from V and 4 from J, leaving 17 bases between them. The CDR3 extends over 14 amino acids. In germline, CDR1 is LNHDA, CDR2 SQIVND (reference sequence). CDR3 sequence reads: CATLQGGEKNIQYF. The DNA of the CDR3 is TGTGCCACTTTACAGGGGGGGGAAAAAAACATTCAGTACTTC.

This chain joins TRBV7-8 and TRBJ1-2; 8 bases are a match to TRBD1. The CDR3 runs 14 residues. Trimming cost V 2 bases and J 2 bases; bases outside gene matches: 1. CDR1 and CDR2 (germline): SGHVS, FQNEAQ. CDR3 DNA: TGTGCCAGCAGCTTAAACAGGGGGAACTATGGCTACACCTTC. Protein sequence: CASSLNRGNYGYTF.

This chain uses TRBV30 with TRBJ1-4, with TRBD1 as a possible D gene (6 bases). Germline lookup yields CDR1 GTSNPN and CDR2 SVGIG (reference sequence). This CDR3 has 14 amino acids. Trimming removed 0 bases from V and 6 bases from J, with 11 bases in between. CDR3 nucleotide sequence: TGTGCCTGGAGTGTAAGGGGGGGGCATGAAAAACTGTTTTTT. This gives the protein CAWSVRGGHEKLFF. Looking up the rest from reference TRBV30 and TRBJ1-4 gives the full variable domain: SQTIHQWPATLVQPVGSPLSLECTVEGTSNPNLYWYRQAAGRGLQLLFYSVGIGQISSEVPQNLSASRPQDRQFILSSKKLLLSDSGFYLCAWSVRGGHEKLFFGSGTQLSVL.